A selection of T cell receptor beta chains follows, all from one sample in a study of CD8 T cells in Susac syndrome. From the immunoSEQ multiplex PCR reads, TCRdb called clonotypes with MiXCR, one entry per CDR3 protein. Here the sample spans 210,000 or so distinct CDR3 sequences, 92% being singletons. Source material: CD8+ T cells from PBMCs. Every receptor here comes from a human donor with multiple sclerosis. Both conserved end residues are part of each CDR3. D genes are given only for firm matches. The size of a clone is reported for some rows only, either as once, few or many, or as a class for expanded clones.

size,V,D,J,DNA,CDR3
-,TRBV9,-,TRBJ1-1,TGTGCCAGCAGCGCCGGGGCAGGGGTGACTGAAGCTTTCTTT,CASSAGAGVTEAFF
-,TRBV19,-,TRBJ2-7,TGTGCCAGTAGTGCCTCCGGGACCCTCGAGCAGTACTTC,CASSASGTLEQYF
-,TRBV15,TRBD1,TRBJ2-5,TGTGCCACCAGCAGAGATGGGAGGGACAGGGGGTCCTCTGTACAGAGCGGGACCCAGTACTTC,CATSRDGRDRGSSVQSGTQYF
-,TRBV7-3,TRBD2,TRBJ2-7,TGTGCCAGCAGCTTAAGCGGGAGGGGCTCCTACGAGCAGTACTTC,CASSLSGRGSYEQYF
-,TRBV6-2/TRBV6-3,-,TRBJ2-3,TGTGCCAGCAGTTACTCGCGCCTCTCTAGCACAGATACGCAGTATTTT,CASSYSRLSSTDTQYF
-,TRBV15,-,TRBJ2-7,TGTGCCACCAGCCCACGCAAGGGCGCCGAGCAGTACTTC,CATSPRKGAEQYF
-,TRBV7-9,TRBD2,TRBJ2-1,TGTGCCAGCAGCCCGGGACTAGCGGGAGGGGAGGAGCAGTTCTTC,CASSPGLAGGEEQFF
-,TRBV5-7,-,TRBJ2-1,TGTGCCAGCAGCTTGCCCCCGGTAGAGCAGTTCTTC,CASSLPPVEQFF
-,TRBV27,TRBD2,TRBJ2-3,TGTGCCAGCAGTAGCCCTGGGGGGGGAAGGTATCCTGCAGATACGCAGTATTTT,CASSSPGGGRYPADTQYF
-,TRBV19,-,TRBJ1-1,TGTGCCAGTCTGGGCACTGAAGCTTTCTTT,CASLGTEAFF
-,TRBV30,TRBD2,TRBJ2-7,TGTGCCTGGAGTGGCCCGGGAGGGGGCTACGAGCAGTACTTC,CAWSGPGGGYEQYF
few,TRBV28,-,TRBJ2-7,TGTGCCAGCAGTCCCTGGGACGGTGCATACGAGCAGTACTTC,CASSPWDGAYEQYF
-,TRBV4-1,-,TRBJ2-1,TGCGCCAGCAGCCAAGAACCTTACAATGAGCAGTTCTTC,CASSQEPYNEQFF
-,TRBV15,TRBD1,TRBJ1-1,TGTGCCACCAGCAGAGAACCAGGGGGCGGAAACACTGAAGCTTTCTTT,CATSREPGGGNTEAFF
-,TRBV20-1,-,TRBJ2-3,TGCAGTGCTAGAGATAGCGGCAGTAGCACAGATACGCAGTATTTT,CSARDSGSSTDTQYF
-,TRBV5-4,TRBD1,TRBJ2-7,TGTGCCAGCAGCTTGAAGCCCCCGGGACAGAGTTTCTACGAGCAGTACTTC,CASSLKPPGQSFYEQYF
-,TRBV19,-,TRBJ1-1,TGTGCCAGTAGTATTGGGTTAAATGAAGCTTTCTTT,CASSIGLNEAFF
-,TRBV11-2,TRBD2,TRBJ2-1,TGTGCCAGCAGCCCCTCAGGACTAGCGGGAGGGATTGTTAGCTCCTACAATGAGCAGTTCTTC,CASSPSGLAGGIVSSYNEQFF
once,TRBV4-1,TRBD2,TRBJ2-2,TGCGCCAGCAGCCCGATCATAGCGGGAGTGCACACCGGGGAGCTGTTTTTT,CASSPIIAGVHTGELFF
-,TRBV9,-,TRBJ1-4,TGTGCCAGCAGCGAGGGGGGCCAAGGTGAAAAACTGTTTTTT,CASSEGGQGEKLFF
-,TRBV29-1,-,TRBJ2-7,TGCAGCGTTGATTATGGGGAACCCTACGAGCAGTACTTC,CSVDYGEPYEQYF
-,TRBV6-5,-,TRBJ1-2,TGTGCCAGCAGTTACTCGAGCCCCCCTGGGCGGGATGGCTACACCTTC,CASSYSSPPGRDGYTF
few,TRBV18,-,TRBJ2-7,TGTGCCAGCTCACCCGACGGGGTCTCCTACGAGCAGTACTTC,CASSPDGVSYEQYF
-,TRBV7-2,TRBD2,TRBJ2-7,TGTGCCAGCAGCTTAGTACCGGGAGGGCCAAACGAGCAGTACTTC,CASSLVPGGPNEQYF
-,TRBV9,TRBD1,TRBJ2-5,TGTGCCAGCAGCGCACCTGGGACAGGGGGGACCCAGTACTTC,CASSAPGTGGTQYF
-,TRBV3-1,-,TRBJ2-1,TGTGCCAGCAGCCAAGCAGGGGCAGGGGTTCTGTATAGCTCCTACAATGAGCAGTTCTTC,CASSQAGAGVLYSSYNEQFF
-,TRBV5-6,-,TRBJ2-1,TGTGCCAGCAGCTTTGTGGGATTTAGCGGCAATGAGCAGTTCTTC,CASSFVGFSGNEQFF
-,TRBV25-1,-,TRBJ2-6,TGTGCCAGCATCGGAGAGGCAGGGGCCAACGTCCTGACTTTC,CASIGEAGANVLTF
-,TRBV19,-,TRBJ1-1,TGTGCCAGTAGTGGCATTGGGAATTCCCCTGAAGCTTTCTTT,CASSGIGNSPEAFF
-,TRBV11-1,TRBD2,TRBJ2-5,TGTGCCAGCAGCCGGACTAGCGGCCATGGGGAGACCCAGTACTTC,CASSRTSGHGETQYF
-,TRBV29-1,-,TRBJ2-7,TGCAGCGTTGTGTCAAAAAACTACGAGCAGTACTTC,CSVVSKNYEQYF
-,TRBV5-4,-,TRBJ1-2,TGTGCCAGCAGCTTCCCCCAAGGCGCCGGGACCGAGGGCTACACCTTC,CASSFPQGAGTEGYTF
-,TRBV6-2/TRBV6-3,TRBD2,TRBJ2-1,TGTGCCAGCACCGACCCCTGGACTAGTTTATACAATGAGCAGTTCTTC,CASTDPWTSLYNEQFF
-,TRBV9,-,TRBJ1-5,TGTGCCAGCAGCGTAGAGGGGGGGCTCTGGCAGCCCCAGCATTTT,CASSVEGGLWQPQHF
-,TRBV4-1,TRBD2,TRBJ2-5,TGCGCCAGCAGCCAAGGTGCACTAGCGATGGAGACCCAGTACTTC,CASSQGALAMETQYF
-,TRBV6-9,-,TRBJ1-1,TGTGCCAGCAGTTCAGGGTATAGGAACACTGAAGCTTTCTTT,CASSSGYRNTEAFF
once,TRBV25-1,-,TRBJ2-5,TGTGCCAGCAGTGATCATCCCACAGAGGGAGAGACCCAGTACTTC,CASSDHPTEGETQYF
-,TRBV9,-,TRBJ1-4,TGTGCCAGCAGCGTAGGCGGGCTTACTAATGAAAAACTGTTTTTT,CASSVGGLTNEKLFF
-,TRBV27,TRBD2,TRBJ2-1,TGTGCCAGCAGCGGGGTACCGGGACTAGCGGGAAATGAGCAGTTCTTC,CASSGVPGLAGNEQFF
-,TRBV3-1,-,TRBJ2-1,TGTGCCAGCAGCCAAGACCACAACAATGAGCAGTTCTTC,CASSQDHNNEQFF
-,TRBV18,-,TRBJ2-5,TGTGCCAGCTCCCCTAATTGGGGTAACCAAGAGACCCAGTACTTC,CASSPNWGNQETQYF
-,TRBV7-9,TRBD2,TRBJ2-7,TGTGCCAGCAGCTTAGCCATTGGGGGGGAGGTGGATTACGAGCAGTACTTC,CASSLAIGGEVDYEQYF
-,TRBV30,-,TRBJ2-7,TGTGCCTGGAGTCCCAGCAGCTCCTACGAGCAGTACTTC,CAWSPSSSYEQYF
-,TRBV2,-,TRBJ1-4,TGTGCCAGCAGTGACCCGAGGGGAGCAACTAATGAAAAACTGTTTTTT,CASSDPRGATNEKLFF
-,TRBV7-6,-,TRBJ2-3,TGTGCCAGCAGCTTAGGGGGCGGCGTGGCAGATACGCAGTATTTT,CASSLGGGVADTQYF
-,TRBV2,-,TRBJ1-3,TGTGCCAGCAGTGAAGTAACGGGGGCCTCTGGAAACACCATATATTTT,CASSEVTGASGNTIYF
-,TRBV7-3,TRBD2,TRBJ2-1,TGTGCCAGCGGGACTAGCGGGGGCAATGAGCAGTTCTTC,CASGTSGGNEQFF
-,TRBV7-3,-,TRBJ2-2,TGTGCCAGCAGCTTGGGCGGGGCGTCTGAGCTGTTTTTT,CASSLGGASELFF
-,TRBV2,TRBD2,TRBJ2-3,TGTGCCAGCAGTGTCTCGGGTCTAGCGGGGGGAAACTCTGCAGATACGCAGTATTTT,CASSVSGLAGGNSADTQYF
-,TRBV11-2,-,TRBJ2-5,TGTGCCAGCAGCCCCGGACAGAGACAAGAGACCCAGTACTTC,CASSPGQRQETQYF
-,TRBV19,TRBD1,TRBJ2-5,TGTGCCAGTAGTTGGACAGGGGGGTCCCAAGAGACCCAGTACTTC,CASSWTGGSQETQYF
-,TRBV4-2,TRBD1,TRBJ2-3,TGTGCCAGCAGCCGAGACAGGGGACTCCTCACAGATACGCAGTATTTT,CASSRDRGLLTDTQYF
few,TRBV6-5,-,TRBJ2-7,TGTGCCAGCACCGGGGCGGCCTACGAGCAGTACTTC,CASTGAAYEQYF